The 30 T cell receptor beta chains given below trace back to one sample, sequenced in a study of metastatic and nonmetastatic thyroid tumors. Each patient came to thyroid surgery without any prior treatment (of any kind). TCRdb re-clonotyped the PCR reads through MiXCR. The sample yields roughly 72,000 clones, less than 20% seen once. The sequenced sample was blood. The receptor source for this set is a female donor with papillary thyroid cancer or a benign thyroid nodule (not recorded which). Some clones in this sample may be carry-over from other donors' samples.

This clone has at least ten counts. The junction differs from germline at one of its ends, possibly a read error. The chain recombines TRBV28 with TRBJ1-4, with TRBD1 identical over 8 bases. This CDR3 comprises 15 residues. Germline CDR1 is MDHEN and CDR2 is SYDVKM. CDR3 in DNA: TGTTCCAGCAGGGCAGGGGGCTCAGGGCTTGAAAAACTGTTTTTT. This translates into CSSRAGGSGLEKLFF.

J is TRBJ2-2 and V is TRBV18; 10 bases line up with TRBD1. Per the germline V gene, CDR1 is KGHSH and CDR2 is LQKENI. V gave up 3 bases and J gave up 5 bases; unmatched junction bases: 12. This CDR3 has 18 amino acids. This CDR3 reads CASSPPTGTGVKTGELFF. As DNA, the CDR3 is TGTGCCAGCTCACCCCCGACCGGGACAGGGGTAAAGACCGGGGAGCTGTTTTTT.

Worth noting for this clone: Since a much larger clone is just one base distant, this may be a read error. The CDR3 spells CASSSLQCQPQHF. DNA of the CDR3: TGTGCCAGCAGCTCACTGCAGTGTCAGCCTCAGCATTTT. The rearrangement links TRBV7-9 to TRBJ1-5; no definite D call. Per germline, CDR1 SEHNR and CDR2 FQNEAQ (reference sequence). This CDR3 contains 13 residues.

Turning to this clone: At one end the junction does not follow the germline gene, possibly because of a read error. In DNA, the CDR3 is TGTGCCAGCAGCTTAAATAGGGCCGCAGGGGGCTTGAACTTC. Translated, it gives CASSLNRAAGGLNF. The chain is built from TRBV7-2 and TRBJ2-7, with 8 bases fitting TRBD1. The V gene's germline CDR1 is SGHTA and CDR2 FQGNSA. The CDR3 contains 14 residues.

The chain is built from TRBV30 and TRBJ2-7; tentatively, D is TRBD1 or TRBD2 (5 bases each). Germline loops: CDR1 GTSNPN, CDR2 SVGIG (reference sequence). This CDR3 comprises 16 residues. V shed 3 bases and J shed 0 bases, with 18 bases lying between them. This chain's CDR3 is CAWSQVGVPLSYEQYF. The CDR3 DNA follows: TGTGCCTGGAGCCAAGTGGGGGTCCCCCTCTCCTACGAGCAGTACTTC.

Comment on this clone: A much larger clone sits a single nucleotide away, making a read error possible. V usage is TRBV7-6 and J usage is TRBJ1-5; D is ambiguous. Germline V gene data show CDR1 as SGHVS and CDR2 as FNYEAQ. The CDR3 runs to 15 residues. Trimming removed 4 bases at V and 6 bases at J, with 16 bases between. The CDR3 protein is CASSSTPGSCQPQHF. The CDR3, as DNA: TGTGCCAGCAGCTCCACCCCGGGGTCGTGTCAGCCCCAGCATTTT.

In its sample, this clone was seen many times. V is TRBV20-1 and J is TRBJ1-1, with D possibly being TRBD1 (5 bases). V lost 2 bases and J 0 bases, leaving 13 bases between the germline ends. Per germline, CDR1 DFQATT and CDR2 SNEGSKA (reference sequence). This CDR3 is 15 amino acids long. The CDR3 region has the DNA TGCAGTGCTAGAACAGACAGTTTTATGAACACTGAAGCTTTCTTT. Translated: CSARTDSFMNTEAFF.

The rearrangement joins TRBV18 to TRBJ2-1, with 10 bases lining up with TRBD2. The CDR3 extends over 17 amino acids. The V gene's germline CDR1 is KGHSH and CDR2 LQKENI. The trim removed 4 bases at V and 0 bases at J, leaving 6 bases unmatched. The CDR3 DNA reads TGTGCCAGCTCACGAAGCGGGGGGGCGTCCTCCTACAATGAGCAGTTCTTC. Translating gives CASSRSGGASSYNEQFF.

This clone was seen repeatedly, ten times or more. The rearrangement uses TRBV19 and TRBJ1-1; a possible D gene is TRBD1 (6 bases). Trimming cost V 3 bases and J 1 base, with 12 bases left between them. CDR1 is LNHDA, CDR2 SQIVND, per germline (reference sequence). This CDR3 spans 15 amino acids. CDR3 sequence (DNA): TGTGCCAGTAGTATTACGGGGGCCCCGAACACTGAAGCTTTCTTT. Translation: CASSITGAPNTEAFF.

This clone was recorded at least ten times. The V and J genes are TRBV6-2 or TRBV6-3 and TRBJ2-7; perhaps D is TRBD1 or TRBD2 (5 bases each). CDR1 and CDR2 (germline): MNHEY, SVGEGT. The CDR3 extends over 13 amino acids. The V end was cut by 6 bases, the J end by 1 base, with 10 bases between. The CDR3 loop is CASSEGPSYEQYF. The CDR3 coding sequence is TGTGCCAGCAGCGAGGGACCTTCCTACGAGCAGTACTTC.

This clone has ten or more counts. The sample carries other DNA sequences with the same CDR3. The J gene is TRBJ1-5, the V gene TRBV30; D is uncertain. In germline, CDR1 is GTSNPN, CDR2 SVGIG (reference sequence). The CDR3 runs 13 residues. Trimming removed 0 bases at V and 4 bases at J, with 7 bases between. The CDR3 DNA sequence: TGTGCCTGGAGTGTACAAGGGAATCAGCCCCAGCATTTT. Protein sequence: CAWSVQGNQPQHF. Complete variable domain (other parts from reference TRBV30 and TRBJ1-5): SQTIHQWPATLVQPVGSPLSLECTVEGTSNPNLYWYRQAAGRGLQLLFYSVGIGQISSEVPQNLSASRPQDRQFILSSKKLLLSDSGFYLCAWSVQGNQPQHFGDGTRLSIL.

This clone was detected ten times or more. This chain uses TRBV29-1 with TRBJ2-3, with D perhaps matching TRBD2 (7 bases). Germline CDR1 reads SQVTM; CDR2 reads ANQGSEA. The length of the CDR3 is 11 residues. CDR3 loop: CGGGATDTQYF. CDR3 DNA sequence: TGCGGGGGGGGCGCCACAGATACGCAGTATTTT.

To note about this clone: One end of the junction is discordant with germline, which a read error may explain. J is TRBJ2-7 and V is TRBV6-5; 7 bases match TRBD1. Germline V CDR1 and CDR2: MNHEY, SVGAGI. This CDR3 comprises 15 residues. The chain's CDR3 is CSSSSREAGGYEQYF. The CDR3 DNA sequence: TGTTCCAGCAGTTCTCGAGAGGCAGGGGGCTACGAGCAGTACTTC.

This clone was recorded at least ten times. This CDR3 reads CASNPAGGSYNEQFF. In nucleotides, the CDR3 is TGTGCCAGCAATCCAGCGGGAGGGTCCTACAATGAGCAGTTCTTC. The J gene is TRBJ2-1, the V gene TRBV28; 10 nucleotides align to TRBD2. This CDR3 region has 15 residues. Germline trimming cut 7 bases from V and 1 base from J; bases unmatched to any gene: 4. Per the germline V gene, CDR1 is MDHEN and CDR2 is SYDVKM.

In its sample, this clone was seen many times. This chain links TRBV20-1 with TRBJ1-5; 7 bases align to TRBD1. The V gene end was trimmed by 1 base and the J gene end by 7 bases; junction bases not matched to a gene: 7. CDR3 size: 14 residues. The V gene's germline CDR1 is DFQATT and CDR2 SNEGSKA (reference sequence). DNA of the CDR3: TGCAGTGCTAGAGCTGACAGGGAGTTCCAGCCCCAGCATTTT. This translates into CSARADREFQPQHF.

Turning to this clone: One junction end disagrees with the germline gene, perhaps due to a read error. The CDR3: CASSLALADGELFF. Written as DNA, the CDR3 is TGTGCTAGCAGCTTAGCCCTGGCGGACGGGGAGCTGTTTTTT. The rearrangement links TRBV7-7 to TRBJ2-2, with unresolved D. Germline loops: CDR1 SSHAT, CDR2 FNYEAQ (reference sequence). The CDR3 has 14 amino acids.

This clone was seen repeatedly, ten times or more. This rearrangement joins TRBV2 to TRBJ2-1, with 7 nucleotides matching TRBD2. This CDR3 is built from 15 residues. Per the germline V gene, CDR1 is SNHLY and CDR2 is FYNNEI. J gave up 4 bases and V 4 bases, and 7 bases lay outside the gene matches. CDR3 sequence reads: CASSVGGGVYNEQFF. The CDR3 region has the DNA TGTGCCAGCAGTGTAGGCGGGGGAGTTTACAATGAGCAGTTCTTC.

This clone was detected ten times or more. The chain carries TRBV6-1 and TRBJ1-5, with D maybe TRBD1 (6 bases). Germline V gene lookup returns CDR1 MNHNS and CDR2 SASEGT. The CDR3 sequence is 13 residues long. The ends were cut back, 7 bases at V and 4 bases at J, with 11 bases in the middle. The CDR3 reads CASIQGGNQPQHF. The CDR3, as DNA: TGTGCCAGCATACAGGGCGGGAATCAGCCCCAGCATTTT.

This chain connects TRBV15 to TRBJ2-2; tentatively, D is TRBD2 (5 bases). The V end lost 0 bases, the J end lost 5 bases, and 13 bases lay between the germline ends. CDR3 length equals 16 residues. The V gene's germline CDR1 is LNHNV and CDR2 YYDKDF (reference sequence). This CDR3 is CATSRDRAGGTGELFF. The CDR3 nucleotides are TGTGCCACCAGCAGAGATAGGGCCGGCGGGACCGGGGAGCTGTTTTTT.

This clone was seen ten or more times. The J gene is TRBJ2-2, the V gene TRBV19; D might be TRBD2 (6 bases). Germline CDR1 is LNHDA and CDR2 is SQIVND (reference sequence). The CDR3 has 16 amino acids. V was clipped by 0 bases and J by 3 bases, with 11 bases between them. CDR3 region: CASSIETLAHTGELFF. In DNA form, the CDR3 reads TGTGCCAGTAGTATAGAGACGCTAGCGCACACCGGGGAGCTGTTTTTT.

At least ten counts were recorded for this clone. The J gene is TRBJ2-1, the V gene TRBV11-2, with D unresolved. The V gene lost 5 bases and the J gene lost 11 bases, with 19 bases spanning the gap. Germline lookup yields CDR1 SGHAT and CDR2 FQNNGV. The CDR3 loop spans 14 amino acids. The CDR3 region has the DNA TGTGCCAGCAGCCCCGGTGGCCCCCTACGGAAGCAGTTCTTC. Translated, it gives CASSPGGPLRKQFF. The entire variable domain, with the rest obtained from reference TRBV11-2 and TRBJ2-1, is as follows: EAGVAQSPRYKIIEKRQSVAFWCNPISGHATLYWYQQILGQGPKLLIQFQNNGVVDDSQLPKDRFSAERLKGVDSTLKIQPAKLEDSAVYLCASSPGGPLRKQFFGPGTRLTVL.

This clone appeared many times. The V call is TRBV10-3, the J call TRBJ1-2; no definite D call. CDR1 is ENHRY, CDR2 SYGVKD, per germline. The CDR3 length is 12 residues. V gave up 6 bases and J gave up 2 bases, with 7 bases separating them. CDR3 coding DNA: TGTGCCATCAGCCAGGAGAACTATGGCTACACCTTC. Protein: CAISQENYGYTF.

This clone has ten or more counts. The V call is TRBV5-1, the J call TRBJ2-1, with TRBD2 matching 7 bases. Germline CDR1 reads SGHRS; CDR2 reads YFSETQ. With 0 bases clipped from V and 0 bases from J, the junction kept 9 bases outside the gene matches. The CDR3 is made up of 18 amino acids. The CDR3 protein is CASSLGGGVRYSYNEQFF. For the CDR3, the DNA is TGCGCCAGCAGCTTGGGGGGGGGTGTTAGGTACTCCTACAATGAGCAGTTCTTC.

This clone has ten or more counts. The chain recombines TRBV5-1 with TRBJ1-4; 8 bases align to TRBD1. After removal of 6 bases from V and 0 bases from J, the junction contained 4 bases not matched to a gene. Germline lookup yields CDR1 SGHRS and CDR2 YFSETQ. The CDR3 consists of 15 residues. In DNA form, the CDR3 reads TGCGCCAGCACCACAGGGGGTACAACTAATGAAAAACTGTTTTTT. It is translated as CASTTGGTTNEKLFF.

This clone occurred a few times. V gene TRBV5-1 combines with J gene TRBJ2-5, with D unclear. This CDR3 has 16 amino acids. With 0 bases removed from V and 1 base from J, the gap between germline ends came to 13 bases. Per germline, CDR1 SGHRS and CDR2 YFSETQ. The CDR3 spells CASSLAGSRCQETQYF. CDR3 coding DNA: TGCGCCAGCAGCTTGGCCGGAAGCCGCTGCCAAGAGACCCAGTACTTC.

This clone was found many times. The rearrangement joins TRBV9 to TRBJ1-6; D unclear. CDR1 is SGDLS, CDR2 YYNGEE, per germline. The CDR3 extends over 12 amino acids. Trimming left V 8 bases short and J 5 bases short, with 8 bases between. The CDR3 DNA is TGTGCCAGGAGCCTGCATAATTCACCCCTCCACTTT. Residues: CARSLHNSPLHF.

This clone has a count of ten or more. Distinct nucleotide sequences in the sample also encode this CDR3. The chain employs TRBV24-1 and TRBJ1-1; D is unclear. CDR1 is KGHDR, CDR2 SFDVKD, per germline. The V and J ends lost 5 bases and 3 bases respectively, with 9 bases between them. This CDR3 contains 13 residues. The CDR3 is CATSANRDTEAFF. CDR3 nucleotides: TGTGCCACCAGTGCGAACAGAGACACTGAAGCTTTCTTT.

This clone has a count of ten or more. The J gene is TRBJ2-7, the V gene TRBV6-1, with a tentative D call TRBD2 (5 bases). Trimming removed 2 bases at V and 4 bases at J, with 9 bases between. The CDR3 length is 13 residues. Germline lookup yields CDR1 MNHNS and CDR2 SASEGT. The CDR3 sequence: CASSEWRVYEQYF. In DNA form, the CDR3 reads TGTGCCAGCAGTGAATGGCGGGTGTACGAGCAGTACTTC.

This clone was observed many times. This chain uses TRBV6-1 with TRBJ1-2; unclear D gene. The germline CDR1 and CDR2 sequences are MNHNS and SASEGT. This CDR3 comprises 13 residues. V was cut by 6 bases and J by 4 bases, with 12 bases left in between. The CDR3 here is CASRAGSFYGYTF. CDR3 DNA sequence: TGTGCCAGCAGAGCGGGAAGTTTCTATGGCTACACCTTC.

There are a few counts of this clone. The chain recombines TRBV24-1 with TRBJ2-1; 8 bases agree with TRBD1. Looked up from germline, CDR1 is KGHDR and CDR2 is SFDVKD. The CDR3 is 16 residues long. Trimming cost V 4 bases and J 2 bases; bases outside gene matches: 6. The CDR3 spells CATSDGQGETYNEQFF. CDR3 nucleotides: TGTGCCACCAGTGACGGACAGGGAGAAACCTACAATGAGCAGTTCTTC.